Reported below is one T cell receptor (beta chain). Its cognate antigen has yet to be identified. Base qualities are not at hand, and no much larger clone is one base apart. The data belong to a study of vaccination and CD4 T cells after COVID-19 (dated by TCRdb to between 2020 and 2023). For context, the study as a whole: Every convalescent patient had a positive nasal swab PCR test for SARS-CoV-2, with mild disease in roughly 10 patients and severe disease in one. In the convalescent cohort there were six males and four females, among whom were two Hispanic individuals, seven Caucasians, two Asians and one multiracial person. The time from the second vaccine dose to post-vaccine blood sampling had a median of approximately 72 days and ranged from about 12 to 241 days. Post-COVID blood samples from convalescent patients were collected a median of around 100 days after diagnosis, with a range of 35 to 161 days. Two doses of either the Pfizer-BioNTech BNT162b2 vaccine (n=8) or the Moderna mRNA-1273 vaccine (n=2) were administered to participants. For stimulating the cultures, overlapping spike peptide pools were used, derived from SARS-CoV-2 as well as from the common cold coronaviruses HCoV-NL63, HCoV-OC43 and HCoV-229E. Control cultures used a CEFX viral epitope pool as positive control, an HIV-1 Nef peptide pool as negative control, or no peptide. In 10 COVID-19 convalescent patients and a handful of infection-naive healthy vaccine recipients, the spike-specific CD4+ TCR repertoire before mRNA vaccination was compared with the repertoire after mRNA vaccination. The paper's findings and limits, for the study overall: The number of convalescent patients in the study was relatively small, and the study did not examine early timepoints following natural infection. Nearly all vaccine-specific clones in convalescent patients (304 of 307) were mono-reactive for SARS-CoV-2 spike rather than cross-reactive with common cold coronaviruses. The median number of SARS-CoV-2-reactive clonotypes rose from approximately 20 after infection to 35 to 45 after vaccination, but the change was not significant. In convalescent patients, a median approximately 89% of post-vaccine SARS-CoV-2-reactive clones were detected only after vaccination, suggesting vaccine-specific priming.

Library generation was performed with PCR. DNA from cultured CD4+ T cells underwent TCR sequencing with the Oncomine TCR Beta short-read assay at the Johns Hopkins FTIC core. The QIAamp micro DNA kit was used to extract genomic DNA from the cultured CD4+ T cells. Oncomine TCR Beta libraries from cultured CD4+ T cells were pooled using unique dual indexes and sequenced on an Illumina iSeq 100. The paper's processing steps were these. Non-productive sequences were filtered out, and CDR3s that did not start with C, did not end with F or W, or were shorter than 7 amino acids were discarded. Antigen-specific clonotypes were identified with the MANAFEST web application by comparing peptide-stimulated wells with reference and other culture wells. Positive clones required FDR below 0.05, an odds ratio above 5, and productive frequency above 0.1% in at least two of three replicate wells. Clonotypes that were significantly expanded in both SARS-CoV-2 spike wells and at least one common cold coronavirus spike condition were defined as cross-reactive. Levenshtein distances (stringdist) and unrooted phylogenetic trees (ape) in R version 3.6.1 were used to assess CDR3 homology. Using fastp trimming at Q25 and MiXCR clonotype assembly, TCRdb reanalyzed the public sequencing data and kept in-frame beta chains. Identical CDR3 proteins give one entry, which carries the most common genes and DNA. The V and J calls and clone size come from TCRdb's table, not from the authors' own analysis. This sample holds 5,500 to 8,000 distinct CDR3 sequences; roughly two thirds were observed only once. The ten largest clonotypes hold approximately 15% of the sample.

In light of the paper, this sample's treatment or condition label describes: roughly nine-day PBMC culture with coronavirus spike peptide pools or control peptides (ViraFEST assay). The ViraFEST assay, used in the study, expanded antigen-specific T cells with peptide pools and then identified the expanded clonotypes through TCR sequencing. Positive SARS-CoV-2 PCR tests in the convalescent patients dated from March to December 2020, before Alpha, Beta and Delta variants emerged in the United States. PBMCs were cultured at roughly 1.8 million per well in IMDM supplemented with roughly 5% human AB serum and about 9.5 IU/ml IL-2, with approximately 11 ug/ml peptide pools added. On days 3 and 7, half of the culture medium was replaced with fresh IL-2-containing medium. After roughly 11 days of culture, CD4+ T cells were isolated by negative selection with the EasySep CD4+ T cell isolation kit. PBMCs were separated from whole blood using Ficoll-Paque Plus gradient centrifugation and then either used fresh or cryopreserved at -140C. Triplicate wells were generally used for each culture condition.

Reading from cysteine to phenylalanine, the CDR3 counts 13 amino acids. Just CDR3 DNA is preserved here, 39 bases in frame from base 1. V loses 7 bases, J loses 4 bases, and the germline ends lie 10 bases apart. Looking up the germline V gene yields CDR1 KGHDR and CDR2 SFDVKD. The receptor's source is a human donor who had recovered from COVID-19. The sequencing input was CD4+ T cells from blood, cultured in vitro. The receptor chain draws on TRBV24-1 and TRBJ1-3; too little of a D gene remains to name it. The base sequence is TGTGCCACCAGCGAGACCGGAGGAAACACCATATATTTT. Translation gives CATSETGGNTIYF.